This T cell receptor beta chain was documented in a study of T-cell memory formation after mild COVID-19. Study overall: Clustering of TCRs was largely donor specific.

TCRdb itself ran the 5' RACE reads through MiXCR, one entry per CDR3 protein. The table records around 50,000 distinct CDR3 sequences, 27% of them present only once. Trimming removed 5 bases at V and 4 bases at J, with 15 bases between. CDR3 length: 14 residues. Germline CDR1 and CDR2: SEHNR and FQNEAQ (reference sequence). As for this clonotype: Its antigen is undetermined.

Study conclusions and caveats: Mostly located in CM and EM were contracting CD4+ clones, with contracting CD8+ clones located in EMRA. CD4/CD8 balance characterized clones contracting day 15 to 85, and CD4+ skew characterized later expanders.

The receptor comes from a man aged 18 to 35 who had mild COVID-19 (a few samples of this study predate the infection). Cell type and time point are not known. J is TRBJ2-7 and V is TRBV7-9; TRBD2 might be the D (6 bases). The specimen was PBMCs or a T cell subset sorted from them (not recorded which). The CDR3 loop is CASSGSRDSYEQYF. The CDR3 region has the DNA TGTGCCAGCAGCGGCTCCCGGGACTCTTACGAGCAGTACTTC.